This T cell receptor (beta chain) was sequenced for a study of cytomegalovirus exposure and HLA in healthy donors. About the research overall: Researchers found that more than 70% of about 400 genotyped donors fell within the Caucasian-associated ancestry cluster.

The V gene's germline CDR1 is SQVTM and CDR2 ANQGSEA. V was trimmed by 3 bases and J by 10 bases, leaving 12 bases between them. This CDR3 region has 11 residues. The PCR used 60 Vbeta and 13 Jbeta primers. Only in-frame clones appear in the TCRdb table, and some are missing; sequencing was by immunoSEQ multiplex PCR. The sample shows over 150,000 clones, over 75% of them seen only once. The receptor was isolated from a human donor in good health. The sequencing input was PBMCs. V is TRBV29-1 and J is TRBJ1-1; D is perhaps TRBD1 (5 bases). The CDR3 nucleotides are TGCAGCGTTGAGTCGGGGGGGAGAGCTTTCTTT. It specifies CSVESGGRAFF. Using reference TRBV29-1 and TRBJ1-1 for the parts outside the CDR3, the full variable domain is SAVISQKPSRDICQRGTSLTIQCQVDSQVTMMFWYRQQPGQSLTLIATANQGSEATYESGFVIDKFPISRPNLTFSTLTVSNMSPEDSSIYLCSVESGGRAFFGQGTRLTVV.